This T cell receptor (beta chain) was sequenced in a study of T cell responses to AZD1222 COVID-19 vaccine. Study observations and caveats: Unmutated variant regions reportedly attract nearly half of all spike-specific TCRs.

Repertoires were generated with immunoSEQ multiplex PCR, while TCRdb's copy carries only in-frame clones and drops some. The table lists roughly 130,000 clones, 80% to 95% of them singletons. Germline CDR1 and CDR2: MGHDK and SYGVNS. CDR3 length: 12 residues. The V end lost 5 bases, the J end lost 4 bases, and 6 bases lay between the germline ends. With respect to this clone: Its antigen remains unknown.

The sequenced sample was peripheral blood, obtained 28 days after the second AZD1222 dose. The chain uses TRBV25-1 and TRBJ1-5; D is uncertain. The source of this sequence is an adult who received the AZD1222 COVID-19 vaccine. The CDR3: CASSSLNQPQHF. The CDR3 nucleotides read TGTGCCAGCAGTTCTCTAAATCAGCCCCAGCATTTT.